This note documents a single T cell receptor beta chain sequence. What it binds is unknown. This record belongs to a study of T-cell memory formation after mild COVID-19. Regarding the study as a whole: Day 15 to 85 contractors were CD4/CD8 balanced; later expanders leaned CD4+. Shrinking CD4+ clones were chiefly CM and EM; CD8+ ones were chiefly EMRA. The second-wave clones peaking on day 37 were not confirmed as SARS-CoV-2-specific.

TCRdb fed the 5' RACE reads into MiXCR, producing one record per CDR3 protein. The table has roughly 310,000 distinct CDR3 sequences, about 16% seen once; the top ten hold 20% to 25%. CDR1 is SQVTM and CDR2 is ANQGSEA in the germline V gene. CDR3 size: 14 residues. V lost 4 bases, J lost 4 bases, and 8 bases stayed unmatched. This TCR derives from a man younger than 35 who had mild COVID-19 (a few samples of this study predate the infection). Cell type and time point are not known. The V gene is TRBV29-1, the J gene TRBJ2-5; 8 positions match TRBD2. The sequencing input was PBMCs or a T cell subset sorted from them (not recorded which). CDR3 DNA: TGCAGCGTTGTACCCCGGGGGGGGTCAGAGACCCAGTACTTC. It translates to CSVVPRGGSETQYF.